Reported below is one TCR beta chain. Its matching antigen is unknown. Every subset had its genomic DNA shared out evenly among several immunoSEQ plates. Produced via immunoSEQ multiplex PCR; TCRdb's table is partial and in-frame only. The sample lists 1,500,000 or so clones; over 95% were seen once. The data were taken from a study of shared clonotypes between healthy human individuals. Findings and caveats of the study: Clonotype sharing among donors was expected to depend on sequencing depth.

The CDR3 contains 16 residues. CDR1 is SGDLS, CDR2 YYNGEE, per germline. Trimming removed 0 bases at V and 0 bases at J, with 12 bases between. It was into CD45RA+ naive and CD45RA-negative memory subsets that the CD4+ cells were split. The rearrangement links TRBV9 to TRBJ1-1; D is possibly TRBD1 (5 bases). The TCR was taken from a man aged 25-45 years in good health. Sequences were obtained from naive CD4+ T cells sorted from blood. Subset here: CD45RA+ positively selected. CDR3: CASSVGGAGVNTEAFF. CDR3 sequence (DNA): TGTGCCAGCAGCGTAGGGGGCGCAGGTGTGAACACTGAAGCTTTCTTT.